This T cell receptor (beta chain) came from a study of blood T cell repertoires in COVID-19. CDR1 is SGHRS, CDR2 YFSETQ, per germline. This CDR3 region has 14 residues. The trim removed 3 bases at V and 6 bases at J, leaving 5 bases unmatched. Authors' analysis steps: Nucleated cell number was recorded as an estimate derived from reference gene primer amplification. The repertoire was sequenced with immunoSEQ multiplex PCR; TCRdb's copy has only in-frame clones and lacks some. V, J and clone size are those of that table, while D and trimming were read from the DNA. The sample consists of approximately 150,000 clones, about 84% of them appearing once.

Sequencing was carried out using PBMCs or T cells enriched from blood (not recorded which). This sequence was found in a middle-aged woman with acute COVID-19. V and J are TRBV5-1 and TRBJ2-3; 9 bases are shared with TRBD2. DNA for the CDR3: TGCGCCAGCAGCTCGACTAGCGGAGGGGATACGCAGTATTTT. Translation: CASSSTSGGDTQYF.